This entry describes one T cell receptor beta chain. Germline V gives CDR1 MGHDK, CDR2 SYGVNS. This CDR3 is built from 13 residues. Trimming shortened V by 3 bases and J by 0 bases, and 5 bases separated the two germline ends. TCRdb keeps only in-frame clones here, not all; method: immunoSEQ multiplex PCR. The profile shows about 100,000 clones, almost 95% of them singletons. The data derive from a study of T cell changes during pregnancy in multiple sclerosis. The chain joins TRBV25-1 to TRBJ1-1, with D unresolved. The TCR was taken from a female donor with multiple sclerosis, enrolled in a pregnancy study. The sequenced sample was peripheral blood, obtained in the first trimester of pregnancy. The CDR3 sequence is CASSDGLNTEAFF. The DNA of the CDR3 is TGTGCCAGCAGTGACGGGTTGAACACTGAAGCTTTCTTT.